The 25 T cell receptor beta chains below all came from one sample that was sequenced in a study of shared clonotypes between healthy human individuals. The repertoire was sequenced with immunoSEQ multiplex PCR; TCRdb's copy has only in-frame clones and lacks some. Of millions of clones in the sample, about 95% were seen once. Terminally differentiated effector memory CD45RA+ cells were excluded from the naive CD8 cells, which were CD45RO-negative and positively selected for CCR7. The sequencing sample was made of naive CD8+ T cells sorted from blood. The receptors come from a man between 18 and 35 years old in good health.

The chain joins TRBV27 to TRBJ2-7; 14 nucleotides match TRBD2. Germline values: CDR1 MNHEY, CDR2 SMNVEV (reference sequence). This CDR3 comprises 16 residues. The V gene end was trimmed by 4 bases and the J gene end by 2 bases; junction bases not matched to a gene: 4. CDR3 nucleotides: TGTGCCAGCAGTTGGACTAGCGGGGGGCATCCCTACGAGCAGTACTTC. Its protein is CASSWTSGGHPYEQYF.

V gene TRBV29-1 combines with J gene TRBJ2-1; D unclear. Trimming removed 3 bases from V and 6 bases from J, with 9 bases in between. The germline CDR1 and CDR2 sequences are SQVTM and ANQGSEA. The CDR3 is 12 amino acids. CDR3 sequence: CSVDGASNEQFF. As DNA, the CDR3 is TGCAGCGTTGATGGTGCTAGCAATGAGCAGTTCTTC.

This clone was seen once. The chain has TRBV4-1 and TRBJ2-7; 7 bases agree with TRBD2. V dropped 2 bases and J dropped 2; count of bases not matched to a gene: 3. The CDR3 has 14 residues. Per germline, CDR1 MGHRA and CDR2 YSYEKL. CDR3 sequence reads: CASSQLADTYEQYF. The DNA of the CDR3 is TGCGCCAGCAGCCAACTAGCGGATACCTACGAGCAGTACTTC.

This chain uses TRBV5-4 with TRBJ1-2; D not resolved. Deletions cut 0 bases from V and 2 bases from J, with 8 bases between. Germline assignment: CDR1 SGHNT and CDR2 YYREEE (reference sequence). The CDR3 extends over 14 amino acids. CDR3 amino acids: CASSLVGVNYGYTF. The CDR3 DNA is TGTGCCAGCAGCTTGGTGGGAGTGAACTATGGCTACACCTTC. Combining the CDR3 with reference TRBV5-4 and TRBJ1-2 gives the whole variable domain ETGVTQSPTHLIKTRGQQVTLRCSSQSGHNTVSWYQQALGQGPQFIFQYYREEENGRGNFPPRFSGLQFPNYSSELNVNALELDDSALYLCASSLVGVNYGYTFGSGTRLTVV.

This chain uses TRBV27 with TRBJ2-3; D may correspond to TRBD1 or TRBD2 (5 bases each). This CDR3 region has 17 residues. The germline V and J ends were trimmed by 5 bases and 0 bases, with 18 bases remaining between them. Germline-derived CDR1 and CDR2 are MNHEY and SMNVEV (reference sequence). The DNA for the CDR3 is TGTGCCAGCAGTCCCCGGGACGGCTTCACAAGCACAGATACGCAGTATTTT. This translates into CASSPRDGFTSTDTQYF.

This clone was seen only once. The J gene is TRBJ2-4, the V gene TRBV21-1; the table calls TRBD1, which could not be checked here. TRBV21-1 is a pseudogene segment. The CDR3 is 16 amino acids. CDR3 nucleotide sequence: TGTGCCAGCAGCATGTCCCGGGACAGGGGTATAAACATTCAGTACTTC. This sequence encodes CASSMSRDRGINIQYF.

The rearrangement joins TRBV9 to TRBJ2-5; weak D call: TRBD2 (5 bases). Germline CDR1 SGDLS, CDR2 YYNGEE. The CDR3 covers 14 residues. V was trimmed by 1 base and J by 3 bases, leaving 10 bases between them. CDR3 in amino acids: CASSVPDLKETQYF. The CDR3, as DNA: TGTGCCAGCAGCGTACCGGACTTAAAAGAGACCCAGTACTTC. Looking up the rest from reference TRBV9 and TRBJ2-5 gives the full variable domain: DSGVTQTPKHLITATGQRVTLRCSPRSGDLSVYWYQQSLDQGLQFLIQYYNGEERAKGNILERFSAQQFPDLHSELNLSSLELGDSALYFCASSVPDLKETQYFGPGTRLLVL.

J is TRBJ2-3 and V is TRBV7-9; 14 nucleotides match TRBD2. V was clipped by 5 bases and J by 0 bases; unmatched bases: 7. The V gene's germline CDR1 is SEHNR and CDR2 FQNEAQ (reference sequence). The CDR3 runs 18 residues. CDR3 amino acids: CASSVPGLAGASTDTQYF. The CDR3, as DNA: TGTGCCAGCAGCGTGCCGGGACTAGCGGGGGCTAGCACAGATACGCAGTATTTT. The whole variable domain, filled in from reference TRBV7-9 and TRBJ2-3, reads DTGVSQNPRHKITKRGQNVTFRCDPISEHNRLYWYRQTLGQGPEFLTYFQNEAQLEKSRLLSDRFSAERPKGSFSTLEIQRTEQGDSAMYLCASSVPGLAGASTDTQYFGPGTRLTVL.

The chain uses TRBV15 and TRBJ2-5, with a possible D match to TRBD1 (6 bases). Between the trimmed V and J ends, which lost 0 bases and 5 bases, there was a span of 13 bases. This CDR3 is built from 15 residues. CDR1 and CDR2 (germline): LNHNV, YYDKDF (reference sequence). CDR3 nucleotides: TGTGCCACCAGCAGAGATGGGGGCGCGGAGGAGACCCAGTACTTC. Translation: CATSRDGGAEETQYF.

Comments on this clone: This may come from a read error, since a much larger clone is one base off. This sample includes further DNA sequences coding for the same CDR3. The chain links TRBV5-6 to TRBJ1-1, with a tentative D call TRBD1 (6 bases). Germline V lookup: CDR1 SGHDT, CDR2 YYEEEE. The CDR3 runs to 13 residues. V was trimmed by 4 bases and J by 4 bases, leaving 11 bases between them. The DNA for the CDR3 is TGTGCCAGCAGCGTAGGGGGAGGCACTGAAGCTTTCTTT. Translation: CASSVGGGTEAFF.

J is TRBJ1-6 and V is TRBV2, with 8 bases that match TRBD1. CDR3 size: 16 residues. Losses at the gene ends were 5 bases for V and 1 base for J; bases not matched to a gene: 4. Per the germline V gene, CDR1 is SNHLY and CDR2 is FYNNEI. The CDR3 protein is CASSLTGESYNSPLHF. The DNA for the CDR3 is TGTGCCAGCAGTCTGACAGGGGAGTCCTATAATTCACCCCTCCACTTT. Supplemented by reference TRBV2 and TRBJ1-6, the full variable domain reads EPEVTQTPSHQVTQMGQEVILRCVPISNHLYFYWYRQILGQKVEFLVSFYNNEISEKSEIFDDQFSVERPDGSNFTLKIRSTKLEDSAMYFCASSLTGESYNSPLHFGNGTRLTVT.

The V gene is TRBV27, the J gene TRBJ2-3; D gene uncertain. The CDR3 is made up of 15 amino acids. Germline V gene sequence: CDR1 MNHEY, CDR2 SMNVEV (reference sequence). Trimming removed 6 bases from V and 1 base from J, with 14 bases in between. The CDR3 coding sequence is TGTGCCAGCAGAGCCACTTGGAGTGGCACAGATACGCAGTATTTT. Amino acids: CASRATWSGTDTQYF.

On this clone: This sample includes further DNA sequences coding for the same CDR3. The CDR3: CASSLDRSYEQYF. The DNA for the CDR3 is TGTGCCAGCAGTCTAGACAGGTCCTACGAGCAGTACTTC. The rearrangement uses TRBV27 and TRBJ2-7, with D maybe TRBD1 (6 bases). Trimming cost V 5 bases and J 1 base, with 9 bases left between them. Germline V lookup: CDR1 MNHEY, CDR2 SMNVEV (reference sequence). The CDR3 loop spans 13 amino acids.

This clone was observed once. V and J are TRBV2 and TRBJ2-3; either TRBD1 or TRBD2 may fit D (6 bases each). V dropped 11 bases and J dropped 1 base, with 22 bases sitting between them. This CDR3 contains 16 residues. CDR1 and CDR2 (germline): SNHLY, FYNNEI. The CDR3 DNA sequence: TGTGCCTATCTCTCCCGGGGGCTTGGGCGCACAGATACGCAGTATTTT. It translates to CAYLSRGLGRTDTQYF.

The CDR3 DNA is TGTGCCAGCAGCTTAGGCCGCCTAAGGGGGCGCGCAGATACGCAGTATTTT. Translating gives CASSLGRLRGRADTQYF. The chain combines TRBV7-6 with TRBJ2-3, with 7 positions matching TRBD1. The junction had 11 bases not matched to a gene; V was cut back by 1 base and J by 4 bases. This CDR3 region has 17 residues. Germline CDR1 SGHVS, CDR2 FNYEAQ.

This chain joins TRBV7-9 and TRBJ2-1; D is undetermined. Per the germline V gene, CDR1 is SEHNR and CDR2 is FQNEAQ (reference sequence). Trimming cost V 7 bases and J 7 bases, with 17 bases left between them. This CDR3 is built from 14 residues. The CDR3 DNA reads TGTGCCAGCACCTTTGACCCCAGTGAGAATGAGCAGTTCTTC. Its translation: CASTFDPSENEQFF.

About this clone: Different DNA sequences within this sample yield the same CDR3. This chain joins TRBV6-4 and TRBJ2-1, with D perhaps TRBD1 (5 bases). Germline V gene sequence: CDR1 MRHNA, CDR2 SNTAGT. V lost 4 bases and J 7 bases, leaving 5 bases between the germline ends. This CDR3 is built from 11 residues. DNA for the CDR3: TGTGCCAGCAGTGCAGGGAATGAGCAGTTCTTC. It encodes CASSAGNEQFF.

In regard to this clone: This sample also contains other DNA sequences that code for the same CDR3. V gene TRBV29-1 combines with J gene TRBJ2-7, with 7 bases aligning to TRBD1. The length of the CDR3 is 12 residues. The J segment lost 2 bases and the V segment lost 4 bases, leaving 2 bases of the junction unmatched. From germline, CDR1 is SQVTM and CDR2 ANQGSEA. CDR3: CSVAGTAYEQYF. The CDR3 DNA reads as TGCAGCGTTGCCGGGACAGCCTACGAGCAGTACTTC.

The rearrangement links TRBV28 to TRBJ2-1, with TRBD2 matching 7 bases. The ends lost 6 bases at V and 8 bases at J; junction bases unmatched: 10. Germline values: CDR1 MDHEN, CDR2 SYDVKM. This CDR3 contains 14 residues. The CDR3 DNA sequence: TGTGCCAGCAGCCCCCAGGGACTACTCCATGAGCAGTTCTTC. Translated, it gives CASSPQGLLHEQFF.

The CDR3 DNA reads TGTGCCAGCAGTGAGCAGGGGATAGAGGAGACCCAGTACTTC. Residues: CASSEQGIEETQYF. The chain employs TRBV25-1 and TRBJ2-5; a possible D gene is TRBD1 (6 bases). Trimming took off 3 bases at V and 5 bases at J, with 13 bases between the two ends. Per the germline V gene, CDR1 is MGHDK and CDR2 is SYGVNS. The CDR3 is 14 residues long.

The chain recombines TRBV13 with TRBJ2-5, with 14 bases identical to TRBD2. The CDR3 runs to 15 residues. Trimming took 5 bases from V and 4 from J; bases not matched to a gene: 3. Germline V gene sequence: CDR1 PRHDT, CDR2 FYEKMQ (reference sequence). The CDR3 DNA sequence: TGTGCCAGCAGCCCGGGACTAGCGGGAGCAGAGACCCAGTACTTC. Its translation: CASSPGLAGAETQYF.

The chain couples TRBV4-3 to TRBJ2-7; D possibly corresponds to TRBD1 (6 bases). Trimming removed 1 base at V and 3 bases at J, with 19 bases between. CDR3 length: 17 amino acids. The germline V gene has CDR1 LGHNA and CDR2 YSLEER. CDR3 protein: CASSQVKAAGAYYEQYF. CDR3 DNA: TGCGCCAGCAGCCAAGTCAAGGCGGCAGGGGCCTACTACGAGCAGTACTTC.

Remarks on this clone: Other nucleotide sequences from this sample produce the same CDR3. The chain recombines TRBV4-1 with TRBJ2-7, with TRBD2 identical over 13 bases. This CDR3 is 15 amino acids long. The V and J ends lost 4 bases and 4 bases, in that order; junction bases with no gene match: 4. Germline V gene lookup returns CDR1 MGHRA and CDR2 YSYEKL. The CDR3 nucleotides are TGCGCCAGCAGCCCTAGGACTAGCGGGGGATACGAGCAGTACTTC. This sequence encodes CASSPRTSGGYEQYF.

The rearrangement uses TRBV4-2 and TRBJ2-6; 9 positions agree with TRBD1. The germline V gene encodes CDR1 LGHNA and CDR2 YNFKEQ. Losses at the gene ends were 0 bases for V and 0 bases for J; bases not matched to a gene: 0. The CDR3 extends over 17 amino acids. In nucleotides, the CDR3 is TGTGCCAGCAGCCAAGAGGGACAGGGCTCTGGGGCCAACGTCCTGACTTTC. Its translation: CASSQEGQGSGANVLTF.

This clone was detected only once. V usage is TRBV7-6 and J usage is TRBJ1-4; D possibly corresponds to TRBD1 (5 bases). Trimming stripped 1 base from V and 7 bases from J, with 10 bases between. The CDR3 is made up of 14 amino acids. Per germline, CDR1 SGHVS and CDR2 FNYEAQ. The CDR3 coding sequence is TGTGCCAGCAGCTTAGGGTTTGGGGGTGAAAAACTGTTTTTT. It translates to CASSLGFGGEKLFF.